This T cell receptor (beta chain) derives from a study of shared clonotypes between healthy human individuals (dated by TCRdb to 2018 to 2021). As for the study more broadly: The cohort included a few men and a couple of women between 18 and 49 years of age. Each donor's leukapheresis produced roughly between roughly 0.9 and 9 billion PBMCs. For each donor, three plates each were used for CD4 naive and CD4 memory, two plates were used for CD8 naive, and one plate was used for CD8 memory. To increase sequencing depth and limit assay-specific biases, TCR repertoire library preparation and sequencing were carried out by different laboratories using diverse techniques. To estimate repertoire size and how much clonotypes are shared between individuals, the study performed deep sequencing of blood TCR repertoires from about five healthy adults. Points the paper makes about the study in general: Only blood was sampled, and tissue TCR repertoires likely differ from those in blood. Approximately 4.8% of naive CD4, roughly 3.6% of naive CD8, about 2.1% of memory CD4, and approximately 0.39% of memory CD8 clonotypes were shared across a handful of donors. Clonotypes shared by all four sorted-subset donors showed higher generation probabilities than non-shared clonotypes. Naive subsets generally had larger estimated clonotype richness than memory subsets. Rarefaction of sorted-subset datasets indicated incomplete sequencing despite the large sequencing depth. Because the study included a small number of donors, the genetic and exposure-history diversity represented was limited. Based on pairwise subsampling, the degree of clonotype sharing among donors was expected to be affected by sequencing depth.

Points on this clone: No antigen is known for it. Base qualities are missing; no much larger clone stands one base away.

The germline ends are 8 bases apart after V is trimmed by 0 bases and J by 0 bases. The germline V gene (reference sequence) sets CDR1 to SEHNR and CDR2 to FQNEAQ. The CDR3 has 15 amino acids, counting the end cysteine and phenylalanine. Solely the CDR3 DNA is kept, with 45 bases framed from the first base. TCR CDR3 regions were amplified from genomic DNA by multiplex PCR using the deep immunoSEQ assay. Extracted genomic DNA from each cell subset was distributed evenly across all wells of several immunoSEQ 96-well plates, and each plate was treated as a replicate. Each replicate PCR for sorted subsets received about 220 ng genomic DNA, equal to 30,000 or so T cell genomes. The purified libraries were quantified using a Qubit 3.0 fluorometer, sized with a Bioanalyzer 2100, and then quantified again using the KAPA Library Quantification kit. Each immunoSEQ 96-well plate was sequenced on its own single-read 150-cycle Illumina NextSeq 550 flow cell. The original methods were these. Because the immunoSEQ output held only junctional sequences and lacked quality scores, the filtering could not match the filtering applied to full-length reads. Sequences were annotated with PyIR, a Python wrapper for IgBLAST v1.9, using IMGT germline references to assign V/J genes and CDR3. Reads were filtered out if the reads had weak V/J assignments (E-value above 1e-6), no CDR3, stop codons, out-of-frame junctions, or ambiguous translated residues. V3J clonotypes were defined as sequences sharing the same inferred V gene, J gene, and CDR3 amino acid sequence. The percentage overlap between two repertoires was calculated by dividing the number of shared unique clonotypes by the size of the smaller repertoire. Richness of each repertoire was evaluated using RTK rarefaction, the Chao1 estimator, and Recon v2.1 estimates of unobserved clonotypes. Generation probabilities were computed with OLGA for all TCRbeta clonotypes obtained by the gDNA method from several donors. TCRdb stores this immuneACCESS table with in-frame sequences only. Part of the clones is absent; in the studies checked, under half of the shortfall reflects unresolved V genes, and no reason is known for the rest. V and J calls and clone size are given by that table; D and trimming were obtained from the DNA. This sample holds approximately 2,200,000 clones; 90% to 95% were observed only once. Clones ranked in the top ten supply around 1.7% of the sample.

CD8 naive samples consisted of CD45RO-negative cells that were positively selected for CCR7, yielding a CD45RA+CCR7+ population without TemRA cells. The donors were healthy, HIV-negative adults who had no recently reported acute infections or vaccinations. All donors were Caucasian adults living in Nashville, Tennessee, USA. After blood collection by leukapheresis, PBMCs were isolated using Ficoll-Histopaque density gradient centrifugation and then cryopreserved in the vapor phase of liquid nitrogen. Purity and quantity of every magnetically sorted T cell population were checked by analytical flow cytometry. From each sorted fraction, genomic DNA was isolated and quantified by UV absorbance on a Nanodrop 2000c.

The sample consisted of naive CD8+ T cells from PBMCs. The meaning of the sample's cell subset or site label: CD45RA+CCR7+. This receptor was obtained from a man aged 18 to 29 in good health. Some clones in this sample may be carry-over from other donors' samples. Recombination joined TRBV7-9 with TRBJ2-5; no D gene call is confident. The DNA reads TGTGCCAGCAGCTTAGCTCGCAACGACCAAGAGACCCAGTACTTC. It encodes CASSLARNDQETQYF.